This T cell receptor (beta chain) stems from a study of early T cells in non-severe SARS-CoV-2 infection. The overall study: Whole-blood bulk RNA, unsorted, was sequenced, and chains were unpaired.

CDR3 length: 12 residues. Germline CDR1 is LNHDA and CDR2 is SQIVND (reference sequence). The J segment lost 6 bases and the V segment lost 7 bases, leaving 6 bases of the junction unmatched. This clonotype is medium-sized in the sample. Its antigen is undetermined. Each cDNA molecule carried a unique molecular identifier. TCRdb itself ran the 5' RACE reads through MiXCR, one entry per CDR3 protein. The data show roughly 55,000 distinct CDR3 sequences, just under 15% seen once. The study's findings and limits: Matching against VDJdb likely underestimated virus-specific expansions, favoring anti-spike CD8.

The sample here was whole blood, taken at baseline. The genes are TRBV19 and TRBJ2-7; 7 bases agree with TRBD2. The origin of this receptor is an adult who was a healthcare worker with PCR-confirmed SARS-CoV-2 infection or an uninfected control (not recorded which). The CDR3, as DNA: TGTGCCAGTACCATGGGCGGGGGCGAGCAGTACTTC. It yields the protein CASTMGGGEQYF.